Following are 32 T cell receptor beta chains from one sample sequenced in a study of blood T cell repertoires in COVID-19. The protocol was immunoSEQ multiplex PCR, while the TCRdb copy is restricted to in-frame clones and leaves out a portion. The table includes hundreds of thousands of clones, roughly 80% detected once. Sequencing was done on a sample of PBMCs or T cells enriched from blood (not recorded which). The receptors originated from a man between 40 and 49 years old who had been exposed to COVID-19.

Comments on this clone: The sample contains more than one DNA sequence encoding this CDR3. The CDR3 is CASSPSYEQYF. The DNA for the CDR3 is TGTGCCAGCAGCCCATCATACGAGCAGTACTTC. V and J are TRBV5-5 and TRBJ2-7; D unclear. The CDR3 has 11 amino acids. In germline, CDR1 is SGHKS, CDR2 YYEKEE (reference sequence). Trimming took off 4 bases at V and 4 bases at J, with 6 bases between the two ends. The full variable domain, its missing parts supplied by reference TRBV5-5 and TRBJ2-7, is DAGVTQSPTHLIKTRGQQVTLRCSPISGHKSVSWYQQVLGQGPQFIFQYYEKEERGRGNFPDRFSARQFPNYSSELNVNALLLGDSALYLCASSPSYEQYFGPGTRLTVT.

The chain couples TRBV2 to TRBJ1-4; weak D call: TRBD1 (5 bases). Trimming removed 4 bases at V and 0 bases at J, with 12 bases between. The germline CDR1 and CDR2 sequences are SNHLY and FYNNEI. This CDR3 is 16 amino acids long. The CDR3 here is CASSGVTTATNEKLFF. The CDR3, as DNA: TGTGCCAGCAGTGGGGTTACGACAGCAACTAATGAAAAACTGTTTTTT.

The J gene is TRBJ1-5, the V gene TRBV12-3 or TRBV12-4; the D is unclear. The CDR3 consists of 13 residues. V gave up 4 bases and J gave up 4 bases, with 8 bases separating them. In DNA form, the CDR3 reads TGTGCCAGCAGTTCGGTCAGGAATCAGCCCCAGCATTTT. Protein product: CASSSVRNQPQHF.

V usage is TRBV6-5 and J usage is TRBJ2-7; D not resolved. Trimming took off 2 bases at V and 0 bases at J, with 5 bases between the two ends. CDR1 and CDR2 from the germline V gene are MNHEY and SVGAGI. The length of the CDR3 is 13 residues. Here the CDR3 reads CASSYANSYEQYF. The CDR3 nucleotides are TGTGCCAGCAGTTACGCTAACTCCTACGAGCAGTACTTC.

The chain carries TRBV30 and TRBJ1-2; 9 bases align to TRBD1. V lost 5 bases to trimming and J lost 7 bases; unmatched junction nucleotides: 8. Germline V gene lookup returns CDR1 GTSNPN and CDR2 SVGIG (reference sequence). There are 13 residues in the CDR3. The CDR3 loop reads CAWLRTGDPGYTF. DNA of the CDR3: TGTGCCTGGCTAAGGACAGGGGACCCTGGCTACACCTTC.

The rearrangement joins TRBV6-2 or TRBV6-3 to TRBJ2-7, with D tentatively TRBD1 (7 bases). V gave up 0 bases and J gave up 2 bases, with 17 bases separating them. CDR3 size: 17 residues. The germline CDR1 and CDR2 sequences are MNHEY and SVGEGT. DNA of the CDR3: TGTGCCAGCAGTTACTCGAGTGGGGGGACAGAGCCCTACGAGCAGTACTTC. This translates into CASSYSSGGTEPYEQYF.

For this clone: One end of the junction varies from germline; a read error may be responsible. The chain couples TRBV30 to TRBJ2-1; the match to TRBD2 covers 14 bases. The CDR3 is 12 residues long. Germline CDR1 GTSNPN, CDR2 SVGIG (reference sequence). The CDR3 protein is CACGTSGRRGLF. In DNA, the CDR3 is TGTGCCTGCGGGACTAGCGGGAGACGGGGGCTCTTC.

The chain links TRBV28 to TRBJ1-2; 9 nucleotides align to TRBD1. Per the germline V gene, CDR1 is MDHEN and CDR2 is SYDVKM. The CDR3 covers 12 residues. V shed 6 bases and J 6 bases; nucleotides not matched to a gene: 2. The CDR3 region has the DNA TGTGCCAGCAGGGGACAGGGTAATGGCTACACCTTC. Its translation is CASRGQGNGYTF.

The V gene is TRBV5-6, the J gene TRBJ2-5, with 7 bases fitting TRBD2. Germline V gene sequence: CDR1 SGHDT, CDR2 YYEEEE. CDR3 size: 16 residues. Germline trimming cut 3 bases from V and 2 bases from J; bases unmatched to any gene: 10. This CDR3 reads CASSYGWEGPQETQYF. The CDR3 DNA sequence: TGTGCCAGCAGCTATGGCTGGGAGGGTCCGCAAGAGACCCAGTACTTC.

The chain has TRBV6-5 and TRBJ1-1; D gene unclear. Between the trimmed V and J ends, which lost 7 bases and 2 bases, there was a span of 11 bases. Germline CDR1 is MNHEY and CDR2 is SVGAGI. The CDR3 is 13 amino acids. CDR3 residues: CASNWAGNTEAFF. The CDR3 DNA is TGTGCCAGCAATTGGGCGGGTAACACTGAAGCTTTCTTT.

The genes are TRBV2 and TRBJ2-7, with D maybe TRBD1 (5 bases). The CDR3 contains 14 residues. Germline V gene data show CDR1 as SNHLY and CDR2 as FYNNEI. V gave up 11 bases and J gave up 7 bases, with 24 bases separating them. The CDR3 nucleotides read TGTGCCCCAAAGGGGCCAGTTGGTTCCGCAGAGCAGTACTTC. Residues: CAPKGPVGSAEQYF.

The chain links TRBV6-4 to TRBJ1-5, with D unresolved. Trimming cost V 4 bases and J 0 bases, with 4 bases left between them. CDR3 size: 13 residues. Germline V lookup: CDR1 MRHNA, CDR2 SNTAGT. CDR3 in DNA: TGTGCCAGCAGTGTCAATAGCAATCAGCCCCAGCATTTT. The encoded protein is CASSVNSNQPQHF.

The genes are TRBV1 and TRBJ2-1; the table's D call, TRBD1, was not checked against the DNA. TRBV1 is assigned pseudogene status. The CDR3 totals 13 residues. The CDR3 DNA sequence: TGCACCAGCAGATCAGGACATCACAATGAGCAGTTCTTC. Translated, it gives CTSRSGHHNEQFF.

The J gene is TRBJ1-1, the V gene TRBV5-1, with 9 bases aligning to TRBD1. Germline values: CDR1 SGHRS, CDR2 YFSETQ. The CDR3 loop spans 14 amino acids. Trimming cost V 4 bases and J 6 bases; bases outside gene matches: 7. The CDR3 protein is CASSSGQGIAEAFF. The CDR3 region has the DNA TGCGCCAGCAGCAGCGGACAGGGGATAGCTGAAGCTTTCTTT.

This chain's CDR3 is CASSFSGFSPQHF. Here the CDR3 DNA reads TGTGCCAGCAGCTTTAGCGGCTTCAGCCCCCAGCATTTT. The J gene is TRBJ1-5, the V gene TRBV5-5; no clear D gene. The germline V gene has CDR1 SGHKS and CDR2 YYEKEE (reference sequence). V was cut by 2 bases and J by 10 bases, with 13 bases left in between. The CDR3 covers 13 residues. The entire variable domain, with the rest obtained from reference TRBV5-5 and TRBJ1-5, is as follows: DAGVTQSPTHLIKTRGQQVTLRCSPISGHKSVSWYQQVLGQGPQFIFQYYEKEERGRGNFPDRFSARQFPNYSSELNVNALLLGDSALYLCASSFSGFSPQHFGDGTRLSIL.

CDR3 loop: CASSPTVSSGRLYEQYF. CDR3 DNA: TGTGCCAGCAGCCCTACCGTTAGTAGCGGGAGGCTCTACGAGCAGTACTTC. The chain uses TRBV14 and TRBJ2-7; the match to TRBD2 covers 10 bases. The CDR3 has 17 amino acids. Germline trimming cut 4 bases from V and 3 bases from J; bases unmatched to any gene: 12. Looked up from germline, CDR1 is SGHDN and CDR2 is FVKESK.

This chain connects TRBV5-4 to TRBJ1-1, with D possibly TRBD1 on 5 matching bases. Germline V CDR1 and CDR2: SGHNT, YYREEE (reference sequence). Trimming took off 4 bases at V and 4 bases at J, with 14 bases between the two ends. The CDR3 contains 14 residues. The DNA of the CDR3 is TGTGCCAGCAGCCCTCCGGGGGGGGGCACTGAAGCTTTCTTT. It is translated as CASSPPGGGTEAFF.

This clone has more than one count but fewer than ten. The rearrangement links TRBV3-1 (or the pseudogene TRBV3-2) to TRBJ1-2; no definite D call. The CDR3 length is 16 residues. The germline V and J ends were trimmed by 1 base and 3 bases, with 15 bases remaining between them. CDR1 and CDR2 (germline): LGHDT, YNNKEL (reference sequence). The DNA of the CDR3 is TGTGCCAGCAGCCAAGTCGGTCGGGGTCCGGACTATGGCTACACCTTC. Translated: CASSQVGRGPDYGYTF.

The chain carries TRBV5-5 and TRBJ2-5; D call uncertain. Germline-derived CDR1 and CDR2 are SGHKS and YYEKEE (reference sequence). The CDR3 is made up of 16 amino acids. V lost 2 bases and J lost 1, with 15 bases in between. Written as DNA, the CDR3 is TGTGCCAGCAGCTTCACCAACGAGGTCACCCAAGAGACCCAGTACTTC. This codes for CASSFTNEVTQETQYF.

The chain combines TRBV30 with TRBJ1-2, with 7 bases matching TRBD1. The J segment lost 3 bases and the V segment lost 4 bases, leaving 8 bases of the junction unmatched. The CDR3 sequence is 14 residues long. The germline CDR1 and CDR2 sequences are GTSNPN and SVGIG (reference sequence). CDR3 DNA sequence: TGTGCCTGGACGAGACAGGGTGCTTACTATGGCTACACCTTC. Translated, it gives CAWTRQGAYYGYTF.

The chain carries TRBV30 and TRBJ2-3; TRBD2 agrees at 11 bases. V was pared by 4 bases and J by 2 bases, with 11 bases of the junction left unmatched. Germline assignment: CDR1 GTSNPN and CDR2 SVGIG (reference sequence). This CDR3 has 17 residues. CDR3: CAWIHAPGLADTDTQYF. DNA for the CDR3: TGTGCCTGGATTCATGCCCCGGGACTAGCGGACACAGATACGCAGTATTTT.

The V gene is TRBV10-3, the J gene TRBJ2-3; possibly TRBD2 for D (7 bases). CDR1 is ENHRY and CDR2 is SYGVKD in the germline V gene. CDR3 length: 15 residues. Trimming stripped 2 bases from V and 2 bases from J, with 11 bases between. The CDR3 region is CAISEGGGHTDTQYF. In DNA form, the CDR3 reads TGTGCCATCAGTGAGGGGGGGGGCCACACAGATACGCAGTATTTT.

CDR3 sequence (DNA): TGTGCCATCTCGACAGGGTCGACGTCTGGAAACACCATATATTTT. Protein sequence: CAISTGSTSGNTIYF. The J gene is TRBJ1-3, the V gene TRBV10-3; 7 bases map to TRBD1. V shed 8 bases, J shed 1 base, and the junction held 8 bases outside the gene matches. This CDR3 has 15 amino acids. Germline V lookup: CDR1 ENHRY, CDR2 SYGVKD.

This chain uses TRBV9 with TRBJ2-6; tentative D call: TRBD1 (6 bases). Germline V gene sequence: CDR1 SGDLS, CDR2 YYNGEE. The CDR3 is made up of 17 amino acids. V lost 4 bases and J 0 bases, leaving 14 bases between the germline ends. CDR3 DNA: TGTGCCAGCAGCCCGGGACAACCTTTCTCTGGGGCCAACGTCCTGACTTTC. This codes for CASSPGQPFSGANVLTF.

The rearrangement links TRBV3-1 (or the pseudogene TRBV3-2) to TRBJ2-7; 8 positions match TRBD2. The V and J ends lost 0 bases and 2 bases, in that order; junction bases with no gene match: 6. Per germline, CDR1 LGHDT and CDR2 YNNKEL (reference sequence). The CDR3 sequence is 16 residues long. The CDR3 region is CASSQELYGGAYEQYF. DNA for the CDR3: TGTGCCAGCAGCCAAGAGTTGTACGGGGGGGCCTACGAGCAGTACTTC.

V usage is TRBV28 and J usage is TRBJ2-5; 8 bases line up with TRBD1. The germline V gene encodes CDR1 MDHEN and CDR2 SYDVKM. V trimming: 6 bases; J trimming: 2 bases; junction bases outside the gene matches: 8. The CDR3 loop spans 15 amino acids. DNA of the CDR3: TGTGCCAGCAGCTCTTCAGGGGGCCGGCAAGAGACCCAGTACTTC. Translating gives CASSSSGGRQETQYF.

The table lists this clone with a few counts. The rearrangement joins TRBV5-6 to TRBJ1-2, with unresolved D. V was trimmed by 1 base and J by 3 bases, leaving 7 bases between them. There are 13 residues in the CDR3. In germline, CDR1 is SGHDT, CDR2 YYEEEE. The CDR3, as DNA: TGTGCCAGCAGCTTGCGGCGGCACTATGGCTACACCTTC. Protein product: CASSLRRHYGYTF. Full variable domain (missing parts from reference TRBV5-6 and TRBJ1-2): DAGVTQSPTHLIKTRGQQVTLRCSPKSGHDTVSWYQQALGQGPQFIFQYYEEEERQRGNFPDRFSGHQFPNYSSELNVNALLLGDSALYLCASSLRRHYGYTFGSGTRLTVV.

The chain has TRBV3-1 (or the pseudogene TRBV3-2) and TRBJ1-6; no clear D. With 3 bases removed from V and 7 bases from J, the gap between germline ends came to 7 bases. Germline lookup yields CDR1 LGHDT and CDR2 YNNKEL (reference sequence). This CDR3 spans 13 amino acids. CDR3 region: CASSQSKNSPLHF. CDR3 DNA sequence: TGTGCCAGCAGCCAGAGCAAAAATTCACCCCTCCACTTT.

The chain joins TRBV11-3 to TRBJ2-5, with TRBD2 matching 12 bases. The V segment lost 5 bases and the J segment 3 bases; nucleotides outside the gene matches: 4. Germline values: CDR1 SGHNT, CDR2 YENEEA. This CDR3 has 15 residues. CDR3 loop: CASSTRTSGKETQYF. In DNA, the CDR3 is TGTGCCAGCAGCACCCGGACTAGCGGGAAAGAGACCCAGTACTTC. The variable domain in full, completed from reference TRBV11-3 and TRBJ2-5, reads EAGVVQSPRYKIIEKKQPVAFWCNPISGHNTLYWYLQNLGQGPELLIRYENEEAVDDSQLPKDRFSAERLKGVDSTLKIQPAELGDSAVYLCASSTRTSGKETQYFGPGTRLLVL.

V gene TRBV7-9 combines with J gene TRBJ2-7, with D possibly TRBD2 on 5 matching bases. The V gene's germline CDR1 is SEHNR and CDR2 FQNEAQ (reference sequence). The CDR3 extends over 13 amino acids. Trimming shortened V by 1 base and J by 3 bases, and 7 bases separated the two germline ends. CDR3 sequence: CASSLDGVYEQYF. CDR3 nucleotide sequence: TGTGCCAGCAGCTTAGACGGGGTCTACGAGCAGTACTTC.

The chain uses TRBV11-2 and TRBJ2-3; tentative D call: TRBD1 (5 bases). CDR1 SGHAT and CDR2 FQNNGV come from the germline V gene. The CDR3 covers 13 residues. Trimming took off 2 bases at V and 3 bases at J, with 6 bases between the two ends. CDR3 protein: CASSLRQTDTQYF. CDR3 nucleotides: TGTGCCAGCAGCTTACGACAGACAGATACGCAGTATTTT.

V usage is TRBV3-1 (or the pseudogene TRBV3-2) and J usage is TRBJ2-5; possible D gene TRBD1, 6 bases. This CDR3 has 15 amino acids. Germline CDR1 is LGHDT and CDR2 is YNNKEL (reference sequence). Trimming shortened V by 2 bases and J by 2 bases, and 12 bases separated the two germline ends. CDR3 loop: CASSQLLTGQETQYF. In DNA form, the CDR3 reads TGTGCCAGCAGCCAATTGTTGACAGGTCAAGAGACCCAGTACTTC.